Listed below are T cell receptor beta chains from one sample, sequenced in a study of blood T cell repertoires in COVID-19. Sequencing was performed with immunoSEQ multiplex PCR; in TCRdb, only in-frame clones are kept and a portion is missing. The profile shows approximately 340,000 clones, approximately 88% of them singletons. The sequenced sample was peripheral blood. These receptors all stem from a man younger than 40 with COVID-19, enrolled during active disease. Each CDR3 is given with its conserved first and last residue. D genes are given only for firm matches. Expanded clones are given a class, and other clones once, few, many or no size at all.

>NA|TRBJ1-4|TRBD1|TRBV3-1/TRBV3-2
TGTGCCAGCAGTCGGACAGGGGGTAATGAAAAACTGTTTTTT
CASSRTGGNEKLFF
>NA|TRBJ2-7|NA|TRBV27
TGTGCCAGCAGTTTATCGATCGAACTATACTACGAGCAGTACTTC
CASSLSIELYYEQYF
>NA|TRBJ2-2|NA|TRBV2
TGTGCCAGCAGTTCGAACAGGAACACCGGGGAGCTGTTTTTT
CASSSNRNTGELFF
>once|TRBJ2-7|TRBD1|TRBV11-3
TGTGCCAGCAGCTTAGGCCAGGGGGTTTCCTACGAGCAGTACTTC
CASSLGQGVSYEQYF
>NA|TRBJ1-6|NA|TRBV6-5
TGTGCCAGCAGCCGTGGAGGCCAAGGTTCACCCCTCCACTTT
CASSRGGQGSPLHF
>NA|TRBJ1-5|NA|TRBV6-5
TGTGCCAGCAGTCTGAGACAGTCAATTAATCAGCCCCAGCATTTT
CASSLRQSINQPQHF
>NA|TRBJ2-1|NA|TRBV6-2/TRBV6-3
TGTGCCAGCAGTTACCCGGGGGGCGAAGGGAATTACAATGAGCAGTTCTTC
CASSYPGGEGNYNEQFF
>NA|TRBJ1-3|TRBD1|TRBV6-6
TGTGCCAGCAGTTACTCAACAGGGGCTGGAAACACCATATATTTT
CASSYSTGAGNTIYF
>once|TRBJ1-2|NA|TRBV7-2
TGTGCCAGCAGCTTAGGCTCAACAGGGAACTATGGCTACACCTTC
CASSLGSTGNYGYTF
>NA|TRBJ1-6|NA|TRBV25-1
TGTGCCAGCCTCCCCACAGGAGCCGACTCCCCCCTCCACTTT
CASLPTGADSPLHF
>NA|TRBJ2-1|NA|TRBV3-1/TRBV3-2
TGTGCCAGCAGCCAACGCGGTCGATATGAGCAGTTCTTC
CASSQRGRYEQFF
>NA|TRBJ1-4|NA|TRBV4-1
TGCGCCAGCAGCCCCCGCACAGGGCTAAATGAAAAACTGTTTTTT
CASSPRTGLNEKLFF
>NA|TRBJ1-1|TRBD1|TRBV7-9
TGTGCCAGCAGCCTCTCCCCGGGACAGGCGACGAACACTGAAGCTTTCTTT
CASSLSPGQATNTEAFF
>NA|TRBJ2-2|TRBD1|TRBV6-6
TGTGCCAGCAGTTACCTTCAGGGGGTGGTCACCGGGGAGCTGTTTTTT
CASSYLQGVVTGELFF
>NA|TRBJ1-6|TRBD1|TRBV27
TGTGCCAGCAGTTCCGGGACAGGGGGCGCGGGTTCACCCCTCCACTTT
CASSSGTGGAGSPLHF
>NA|TRBJ1-1|NA|TRBV6-5
TGTGCCAGCAGTTACTTCCCTCAGTCGAACACTGAAGCTTTCTTT
CASSYFPQSNTEAFF
>NA|TRBJ1-2|NA|TRBV7-2
TGTGCCAGCAGCTTAGACAGGGACAACTATGGCTACACCTTC
CASSLDRDNYGYTF
>NA|TRBJ2-7|NA|TRBV11-2
TGTGCCAGCAGTTGGGCCGGACTAACACCCGAAAGGGAGCAGTACTTC
CASSWAGLTPEREQYF
>NA|TRBJ2-7|TRBD2|TRBV29-1
TGCAGCGTTACCGTGTTAGCGGGAGGGTACGAGCAGTACTTC
CSVTVLAGGYEQYF
>NA|TRBJ2-3|TRBD2|TRBV5-1
TGCGCCAGCAGCCCTGGACTAGCCACAGATACGCAGTATTTT
CASSPGLATDTQYF
>NA|TRBJ1-2|NA|TRBV9
TGTGCCAGCAGTTATGGCGGGGGGCCAAACTATGGCTACACCTTC
CASSYGGGPNYGYTF
>NA|TRBJ1-2|NA|TRBV21-1
TGTGCCAGCAGACTACCGATACAGGGGGCACACTATGGCTACACCTTC
CASRLPIQGAHYGYTF
>NA|TRBJ1-2|NA|TRBV18
TGTGCCAGCTCACCGGGGACATACGGCTATGGCTACACCTTC
CASSPGTYGYGYTF
>NA|TRBJ2-7|TRBD2|TRBV3-1/TRBV3-2
TGTGCCAGCAGCCGACTGGGACTAGCGGGGAAGAACTACGAGCAGTACTTC
CASSRLGLAGKNYEQYF
>few|TRBJ1-2|TRBD1|TRBV7-3
TGTGCCAGCAGCCCCGGAGGGGGCGATGGCTACACCTTC
CASSPGGGDGYTF
>NA|TRBJ1-2|TRBD1|TRBV18
TGTGCCAGCTCACCCGCCCGACAGGGAGTACATGGCTACACCTTC
CASSPARQGVHGYTF
>NA|TRBJ1-3|NA|TRBV10-3
TGTGCCATCAGTGAAGGGGGGGTCGGAAACACCATATATTTT
CAISEGGVGNTIYF
>NA|TRBJ2-3|NA|TRBV7-3
TGTGCCAGCGCCCTTGGGACTAGCACAGATACGCAGTATTTT
CASALGTSTDTQYF
>NA|TRBJ1-2|TRBD1|TRBV9
TGTGCCAGCAGCATTAACAGGGGTTTGGACTATGGCTACACCTTC
CASSINRGLDYGYTF
>NA|TRBJ2-3|TRBD1|TRBV6-1
TGTGCCAGCAGTGAAGAGGACAGGGCCACAGATACGCAGTATTTT
CASSEEDRATDTQYF
>NA|TRBJ1-6|TRBD1|TRBV11-2
TGTGCCAGCAGTCGAGACCCACCACAGGGGTCACCCCTCCACTTT
CASSRDPPQGSPLHF
>once|TRBJ2-7|TRBD1|TRBV7-6
TGTGCCAGCAGCTTAGTAGGGACAGGGGGCACCACCGCCTACGAGCAGTACTTC
CASSLVGTGGTTAYEQYF
>NA|TRBJ2-7|TRBD2|TRBV7-2
TGTGCCAGCAGCTTAGGCTCCGGGACTAGCGGGAGGGGCAACTACGAGCAGTACTTC
CASSLGSGTSGRGNYEQYF
>NA|TRBJ2-7|TRBD2|TRBV4-3
TGCGCCAGCAGCCAAGATTGGGCTAGCGGGAGCTACGAGCAGTACTTC
CASSQDWASGSYEQYF
>NA|TRBJ2-3|NA|TRBV4-2
TGTGCCAGCAGCCAAGAAGGGGATGGGTCCGGGACAGATACGCAGTATTTT
CASSQEGDGSGTDTQYF
>NA|TRBJ2-7|TRBD1|TRBV18
TGTGCCAGCTCACTTGGACAGGAGTCCTACGAGCAGTACTTC
CASSLGQESYEQYF
>NA|TRBJ1-1|NA|TRBV7-2
TGTGCCAGCAGCTTAGGAGGGGGCACTGAAGCTTTCTTT
CASSLGGGTEAFF
>once|TRBJ2-3|NA|TRBV7-3
TGTGCCAGCAGTAACTTTGTGGCAGATACGCAGTATTTT
CASSNFVADTQYF
>NA|TRBJ1-2|NA|TRBV30
TGTGCCTGGAGTGCAGATCCCTCTCCTAACTATGGCTACACCTTC
CAWSADPSPNYGYTF
>NA|TRBJ1-2|NA|TRBV5-1
TGCGCCAGCAGCGCCGGGGTCCGATATGGCTACACCTTC
CASSAGVRYGYTF
>few|TRBJ2-7|TRBD2|TRBV9
TGTGCCAGCAGCCCGCGACCCGGGACTAGCGGGGTAACCTACGAGCAGTACTTC
CASSPRPGTSGVTYEQYF
>NA|TRBJ1-3|NA|TRBV5-5
TGTGCCAGCAACCCCGGCGGATTTACGGGAAACACCATATATTTT
CASNPGGFTGNTIYF
>NA|TRBJ2-3|TRBD1|TRBV19
TGTGCCAGTAGTCGACAGGGGCACCCTTCGACAGATACGCAGTATTTT
CASSRQGHPSTDTQYF
>NA|TRBJ1-5|NA|TRBV16
TGTGCCAGCAGCCCCCGATCTTTGGACAGCCCCTTCTCGAGGGGCAATCAGCCCCAGCATTTT
CASSPRSLDSPFSRGNQPQHF
>NA|TRBJ2-1|NA|TRBV11-3
TGTGCCAGCAGCTTATACGGGAGTGTTGAGAATGAGCAGTTCTTC
CASSLYGSVENEQFF
>NA|TRBJ2-2|NA|TRBV18
TGTGCCAGCTCACCAACTCCTCTAGGAGCTACCGGGGAGCTGTTTTTT
CASSPTPLGATGELFF
>NA|TRBJ2-1|TRBD1|TRBV6-6
TGTGCCAGCAGTCCCACCATGGGACAGGGGTTTGATGAGCAGTTCTTC
CASSPTMGQGFDEQFF
>NA|TRBJ2-5|NA|TRBV11-2
TGTGCCAGCAGCGCGATACTCAGAGGTTTCCAAGAGACCCAGTACTTC
CASSAILRGFQETQYF
>NA|TRBJ1-5|TRBD1|TRBV28
TGTGCCAGCGGACAGGGGGCGATGGGCAATCAGCCCCAGCATTTT
CASGQGAMGNQPQHF
>NA|TRBJ2-5|TRBD2|TRBV10-3
TGTGCCATCAGTCACCCCCCCGGGACTAGCGGAGGTCAAGAGACCCAGTACTTC
CAISHPPGTSGGQETQYF
>few|TRBJ2-7|TRBD1|TRBV7-9
TGTGCCAGCAGTTATGGACAGGGTCGCACCTACGAGCAGTACTTC
CASSYGQGRTYEQYF
>few|TRBJ2-7|NA|TRBV4-3
TGCGCCAGCAGCCAAGGCACAGGCTATACCTACGAGCAGTACTTC
CASSQGTGYTYEQYF
>many|TRBJ2-7|TRBD2|TRBV27
TGTGCCAGCAGTTTATCTCCGGGACGGGGCGGGAGCCGTAGTCGCTACGAGCAGTACTTC
CASSLSPGRGGSRSRYEQYF
>NA|TRBJ1-2|NA|TRBV24-1
TGTGCCACCAGTGATCGTCAGTTTGGCTATGGCTACACCTTC
CATSDRQFGYGYTF
>NA|TRBJ1-4|NA|TRBV25-1
TGTGCCAGCAGTGAATATACACAGGGAGGGGAAAAACTGTTTTTT
CASSEYTQGGEKLFF
>NA|TRBJ1-5|TRBD1|TRBV9
TGTGCCAGCAGCGCTTCACAGGGGGCGTATGGCAATCAGCCCCAGCATTTT
CASSASQGAYGNQPQHF
>NA|TRBJ2-5|TRBD1|TRBV4-3
TGCGCCAGCAGCCAAGGTACAGGGGTGGAGACCCAGTACTTC
CASSQGTGVETQYF
>NA|TRBJ2-3|TRBD2|TRBV28
TGTGCCAGCAGTCTGGCTCGCGGGAGGGCCGAGTTTTTGATCGGTACGCAGTATTTT
CASSLARGRAEFLIGTQYF
>few|TRBJ1-3|TRBD1|TRBV2
TGTGCCAGCATCAAAGGACAGGGGGTGAGCTCTGGAAACACCATATATTTT
CASIKGQGVSSGNTIYF
>NA|TRBJ2-1|NA|TRBV10-3
TGTGCCATCAGGCCGGACACCAATGGGCGTTACAATGAGCAGTTCTTC
CAIRPDTNGRYNEQFF